Reported below is one TCR beta chain. Its antigen is unknown. Base-call qualities are not available, and no considerably larger clone is one nucleotide away. TCRbeta CDR3 regions were amplified from genomic DNA by means of the immunoSEQ Assay, a bias-controlled multiplex PCR. The study's processing was this. The number of nucleated cells in each sample was estimated from the amplification of reference gene primers within the assay. To quantify the absolute abundance of each unique TCRbeta CDR3 rearrangement, sequence reads were collapsed and filtered. For each sample, productive Simpson clonality was calculated by taking the square root of Simpson's diversity index across productive rearrangements. The source is immuneACCESS, and TCRdb retained only in-frame sequences with V and J called. Part of the clones is not carried over; for the studies checked, unresolved V genes explain less than half of this, and the remainder is unexplained. That table supplies the V and J calls and clone size; D and trimming were determined from the DNA. The sample data list some 300,000 clones, and 89% of these were observed just once. The ten largest clones capture roughly 2.9% of the sample.

These data are taken from a study of blood T cell repertoires in COVID-19 (dated by TCRdb to 2018 to 2021). Background for the entire study: Samples from collaborators originated in the United States, Italy and Spain and spanned both the acute and convalescent phases of COVID-19. Where available, HLA class I and class II types were taken from metadata supplied by the sample provider and were not determined by assay-based typing. The sample metadata nearly always contained a de-identified subject ID, COVID-19 status, age in years and sex. Subjects who had been exposed to COVID-19, were actively infected with it, or had recovered from it provided the deeply sampled blood TCRbeta repertoires that made up the dataset. Samples were obtained from the ongoing ImmuneRACE study (first 160 participants) and from 1,200 or so subjects provided by 6 global collaborators. The prospective study material was composed of cDNA or gDNA derived from T cells, B-cell-depleted T cells, or PBMCs. The repertoires were released in a freely available public database intended as a resource for research on the immune response to SARS-CoV-2. Paper-wide results and their limitations: How much clinical and demographic metadata was included differed by source and by participant, and the metadata was provided uncurated.

In the prospective study, participants were about 18 to 95 years old, resided in about two dozen geographic areas of the United States, and were enrolled through a virtual design. To assign participants to cohorts, the prospective study relied on clinical history that participants themselves reported in a screening survey and a study questionnaire. A participant counted as exposed if, within 2 weeks of entering the study, that participant had been in contact with someone who had a PCR-confirmed or clinician-diagnosed COVID-19 case. Each participant in the prospective study had whole blood, serum and a nasopharyngeal or oropharyngeal swab collected by mobile phlebotomists. Prospective study participants could optionally give additional blood draws and questionnaires over an approximately two-month period. Before DNA extraction, blood samples from the prospective study were shipped at room temperature or frozen.

The TCR comes from a woman aged 50 to 65 who had been exposed to COVID-19. Sequences were obtained from PBMCs or T cells enriched from blood (not recorded which).

The DNA sequence follows: TGTGCCAGCAGGACCCTCGGACTAGAAATCGCAGATACGCAGTATTTT. The encoded protein is CASRTLGLEIADTQYF. The rearrangement joined TRBV2 to TRBJ2-3; 7 central bases correspond to TRBD2. After removal of 6 bases from V and 4 bases from J, the junction retains 13 bases not matched to a gene. CDR1 and CDR2 were assigned from the germline V gene as SNHLY and FYNNEI. The CDR3 numbers 16 residues from cysteine through phenylalanine. The sequence is cut down to CDR3 DNA, 48 bases in frame from base 1. Reference TRBV2 and TRBJ2-3 proteins supply the regions before and after the CDR3; the full variable domain is: EPEVTQTPSHQVTQMGQEVILRCVPISNHLYFYWYRQILGQKVEFLVSFYNNEISEKSEIFDDQFSVERPDGSNFTLKIRSTKLEDSAMYFCASRTLGLEIADTQYFGPGTRLTVL.